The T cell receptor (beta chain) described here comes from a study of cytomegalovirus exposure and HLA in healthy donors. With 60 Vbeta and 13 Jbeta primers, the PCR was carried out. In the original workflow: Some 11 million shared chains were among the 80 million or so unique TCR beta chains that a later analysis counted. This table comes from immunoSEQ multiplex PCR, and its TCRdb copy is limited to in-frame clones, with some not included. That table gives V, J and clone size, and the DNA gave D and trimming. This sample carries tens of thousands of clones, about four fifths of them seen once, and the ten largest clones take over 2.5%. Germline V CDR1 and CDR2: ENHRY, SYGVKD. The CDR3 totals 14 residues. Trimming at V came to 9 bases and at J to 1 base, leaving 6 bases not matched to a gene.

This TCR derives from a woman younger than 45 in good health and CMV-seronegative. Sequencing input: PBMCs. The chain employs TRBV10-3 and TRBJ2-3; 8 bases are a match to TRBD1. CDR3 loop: CAMWTGKGTDTQYF. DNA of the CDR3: TGTGCCATGTGGACAGGGAAGGGCACAGATACGCAGTATTTT.